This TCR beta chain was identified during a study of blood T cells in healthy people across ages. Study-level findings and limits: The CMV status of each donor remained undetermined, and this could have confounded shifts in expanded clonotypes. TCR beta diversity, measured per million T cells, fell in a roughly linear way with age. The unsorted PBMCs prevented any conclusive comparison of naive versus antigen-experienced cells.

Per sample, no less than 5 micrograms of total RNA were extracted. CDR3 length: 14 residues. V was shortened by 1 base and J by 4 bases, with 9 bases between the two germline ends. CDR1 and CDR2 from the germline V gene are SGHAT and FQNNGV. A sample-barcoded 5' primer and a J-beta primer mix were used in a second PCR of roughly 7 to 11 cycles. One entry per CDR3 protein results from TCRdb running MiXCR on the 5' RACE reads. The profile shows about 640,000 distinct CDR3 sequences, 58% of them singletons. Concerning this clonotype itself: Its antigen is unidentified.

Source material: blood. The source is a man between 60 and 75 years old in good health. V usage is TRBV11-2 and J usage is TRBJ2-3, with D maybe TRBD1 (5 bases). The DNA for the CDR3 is TGTGCCAGCAGCTTAGTTTCAGGGTCAGATACGCAGTATTTT. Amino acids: CASSLVSGSDTQYF.